Listed below are T cell receptor beta chains from one sample, sequenced in a study of blood T cell repertoires in COVID-19. Some clones are missing from TCRdb's copy, which holds only in-frame ones; the method was immunoSEQ multiplex PCR. Of 55,000 to 95,000 clones in the sample, about 82% were seen once. What was sequenced was peripheral blood. The receptors shown here come from a woman between 55 and 75 years old with acute or convalescent COVID-19. Both conserved end residues are part of each CDR3. D genes are given only for firm matches. Size is stated for part of the rows, as once, few or many counts, or as a class when the clone is expanded.

J gene: TRBJ1-1; clone size: -; D gene: -; CDR3 length: 14; V gene: TRBV3-1/TRBV3-2; CDR3 DNA: TGTGCCAGCAGCCAAGTGGGGGCGAGGACTGAAGCTTTCTTT; CDR3 protein: CASSQVGARTEAFF
J gene: TRBJ2-2; clone size: -; D gene: TRBD2; CDR3 length: 16; V gene: TRBV30; CDR3 DNA: TGTGCCTGGAGTACCAGGACTAGCGGGAACACCGGGGAGCTGTTTTTT; CDR3 protein: CAWSTRTSGNTGELFF
J gene: TRBJ2-1; clone size: -; D gene: -; CDR3 length: 17; V gene: TRBV9; CDR3 DNA: TGTGCCAGCAGCGTAGGAGGGACTTCCCTGACCTACAATGAGCAGTTCTTC; CDR3 protein: CASSVGGTSLTYNEQFF
J gene: TRBJ1-5; clone size: -; D gene: TRBD1; CDR3 length: 14; V gene: TRBV2; CDR3 DNA: TGTGCCAGCACACGACAGGGGAGCAATCAGCCCCAGCATTTT; CDR3 protein: CASTRQGSNQPQHF
J gene: TRBJ2-7; clone size: -; D gene: TRBD1; CDR3 length: 14; V gene: TRBV29-1; CDR3 DNA: TGCAGCGTTGGGCCGGGACAGGGGACCTACGAGCAGTACTTC; CDR3 protein: CSVGPGQGTYEQYF
J gene: TRBJ1-1; clone size: -; D gene: -; CDR3 length: 13; V gene: TRBV7-6; CDR3 DNA: TGTGCCAGCAGTAAGACAGGAGTGACTGAAGCTTTCTTT; CDR3 protein: CASSKTGVTEAFF
J gene: TRBJ1-5; clone size: -; D gene: -; CDR3 length: 14; V gene: TRBV11-2; CDR3 DNA: TGTGCCAGCAGCTTAGACAGGGGCAATCAGCCCCAGCATTTT; CDR3 protein: CASSLDRGNQPQHF
J gene: TRBJ1-2; clone size: -; D gene: TRBD1; CDR3 length: 14; V gene: TRBV10-3; CDR3 DNA: TGTGCCATCAAGCCGGGACAGGGGGCTGGTGGCTACACCTTC; CDR3 protein: CAIKPGQGAGGYTF
J gene: TRBJ2-4; clone size: once; D gene: -; CDR3 length: 14; V gene: TRBV5-1; CDR3 DNA: TGCGCCAGCAGCTTGACCCCGGGAGCAAACATTCAGTACTTC; CDR3 protein: CASSLTPGANIQYF
J gene: TRBJ1-2; clone size: few; D gene: TRBD1; CDR3 length: 12; V gene: TRBV29-1; CDR3 DNA: TGCAGCGTCGACCGGACAGGGGACGGCTACACCTTC; CDR3 protein: CSVDRTGDGYTF
J gene: TRBJ2-7; clone size: -; D gene: TRBD2; CDR3 length: 14; V gene: TRBV3-1/TRBV3-2; CDR3 DNA: TGTGCCAGCAGCAAGCGGGAGTCTTTCTACGAGCAGTACTTC; CDR3 protein: CASSKRESFYEQYF
J gene: TRBJ2-3; clone size: -; D gene: TRBD2; CDR3 length: 15; V gene: TRBV3-1/TRBV3-2; CDR3 DNA: TGTGCCAGCAGCACTAGCGGGAGTGGCACAGATACGCAGTATTTT; CDR3 protein: CASSTSGSGTDTQYF
J gene: TRBJ1-5; clone size: -; D gene: -; CDR3 length: 13; V gene: TRBV12-3/TRBV12-4; CDR3 DNA: TGTGCCAGCAGTTGGACAGGCAATCAGCCCCAGCATTTT; CDR3 protein: CASSWTGNQPQHF
J gene: TRBJ1-3; clone size: -; D gene: -; CDR3 length: 16; V gene: TRBV5-1; CDR3 DNA: TGCGCCAGCAGCCCTCGGACATCGAACATTGGAAACACCATATATTTT; CDR3 protein: CASSPRTSNIGNTIYF
J gene: TRBJ1-2; clone size: few; D gene: TRBD1; CDR3 length: 18; V gene: TRBV19; CDR3 DNA: TGTGCCAGTAGTAGGAGATCCATGATTCGACAGGGGAGTTATGGCTACACCTTC; CDR3 protein: CASSRRSMIRQGSYGYTF
J gene: TRBJ1-2; clone size: -; D gene: -; CDR3 length: 12; V gene: TRBV28; CDR3 DNA: TGTGCCAGCAGTCTTGGACAAGATGGCTACACCTTC; CDR3 protein: CASSLGQDGYTF
J gene: TRBJ2-2; clone size: -; D gene: -; CDR3 length: 15; V gene: TRBV19; CDR3 DNA: TGTGCCAGTAGTGAGCGGGTTTCGAGGACCGGGGAGCTGTTTTTT; CDR3 protein: CASSERVSRTGELFF
J gene: TRBJ2-4; clone size: once; D gene: TRBD1; CDR3 length: 15; V gene: TRBV6-5; CDR3 DNA: TGTGCCAGCAGTTCACAGGGGGCGGCCAAAAACATTCAGTACTTC; CDR3 protein: CASSSQGAAKNIQYF
J gene: TRBJ1-3; clone size: once; D gene: -; CDR3 length: 13; V gene: TRBV30; CDR3 DNA: TGTGCCTGGGATGCAGGGTCTGGAAACACCATATATTTT; CDR3 protein: CAWDAGSGNTIYF
J gene: TRBJ1-2; clone size: once; D gene: -; CDR3 length: 15; V gene: TRBV7-2; CDR3 DNA: TGTGCCAGCAGCTTAGTTGTAGAATCGTACTATGGCTACACCTTC; CDR3 protein: CASSLVVESYYGYTF
J gene: TRBJ1-3; clone size: few; D gene: -; CDR3 length: 15; V gene: TRBV28; CDR3 DNA: TGTGCCAGCACCCGATCAGGAGGAGCTGGAAACACCATATATTTT; CDR3 protein: CASTRSGGAGNTIYF
J gene: TRBJ2-7; clone size: -; D gene: TRBD1; CDR3 length: 14; V gene: TRBV7-8; CDR3 DNA: TGTGCCAGCAGCCAAGGACAGGGGCCCTACGAGCAGTACTTC; CDR3 protein: CASSQGQGPYEQYF
J gene: TRBJ2-7; clone size: -; D gene: -; CDR3 length: 17; V gene: TRBV5-3; CDR3 DNA: TGTGCCAGAAGCCCTAGATTTTGCCTCCTAAGGCCCTACGAGCAGTACTTC; CDR3 protein: CARSPRFCLLRPYEQYF
J gene: TRBJ1-1; clone size: once; D gene: -; CDR3 length: 13; V gene: TRBV11-2; CDR3 DNA: TGTGCCAGCAGCCTAATGGAGAGAGGTACAGCTTTCTTT; CDR3 protein: CASSLMERGTAFF
J gene: TRBJ1-2; clone size: -; D gene: TRBD1; CDR3 length: 14; V gene: TRBV7-9; CDR3 DNA: TGTGCCAGCAGTAATCCGGGACAGGGGTATGGCTACACCTTC; CDR3 protein: CASSNPGQGYGYTF
J gene: TRBJ2-3; clone size: -; D gene: TRBD2; CDR3 length: 16; V gene: TRBV19; CDR3 DNA: TGTGCCAGTAGTAAAAGCGGACTAGCGGGCTCTCATACGCAGTATTTT; CDR3 protein: CASSKSGLAGSHTQYF
J gene: TRBJ2-5; clone size: few; D gene: TRBD1; CDR3 length: 16; V gene: TRBV18; CDR3 DNA: TGTGCCAGCTCACTCATAGGGACAGGGGGCCAAGAGACCCAGTACTTC; CDR3 protein: CASSLIGTGGQETQYF
J gene: TRBJ2-7; clone size: -; D gene: TRBD2; CDR3 length: 14; V gene: TRBV7-9; CDR3 DNA: TGTGCCATCGAGGAGCGGGAGAAGTCCTACGAGCAGTACTTC; CDR3 protein: CAIEEREKSYEQYF